The present entry profiles one T cell receptor (beta chain) with its context. From germline, CDR1 is GTSNPN and CDR2 SVGIG (reference sequence). Trimming removed 1 base from V and 0 bases from J, with 15 bases in between. This CDR3 contains 16 residues. This sample is drawn from a study of blood T cell repertoires in COVID-19. Across the whole study: Acute-phase and convalescent COVID-19 samples originated in the United States, Italy and Spain.

Clinical histories supplied by participants themselves formed the basis of cohort assignment. Assay used: immunoSEQ multiplex PCR; TCRdb lists only in-frame clones, some missing. Of approximately 330,000 clones listed, about nine tenths are singletons. The clonotype originates from a woman younger than 45 who had recovered from COVID-19. Material for sequencing was PBMCs or T cells enriched from blood (not recorded which). The chain links TRBV30 to TRBJ2-5; the D gene is possibly TRBD1 (5 bases). The CDR3 region is CAWSAQRQRDQETQYF. The CDR3 DNA reads as TGTGCCTGGAGTGCCCAAAGACAGAGAGACCAAGAGACCCAGTACTTC.